Below, 28 T cell receptor beta chains from the same sample are listed, as sequenced in a study of blood T cell repertoires in COVID-19. Only in-frame clones appear in the TCRdb table, and some are missing; sequencing was by immunoSEQ multiplex PCR. The sample carries 200,000 to 250,000 clones, about 80% recorded once. Source material: PBMCs or T cells enriched from blood (not recorded which). The receptors originated from a woman between 40 and 55 years old with acute COVID-19.

The chain combines TRBV5-1 with TRBJ2-1; TRBD2 might be the D (6 bases). The CDR3 runs 15 residues. Trimming left V 4 bases short and J 0 bases short, with 11 bases between. Germline CDR1 SGHRS, CDR2 YFSETQ. DNA of the CDR3: TGCGCCAGCAGCGCGGGACTCCCCTCCTACAATGAGCAGTTCTTC. Translation gives CASSAGLPSYNEQFF. Full variable domain (rest looked up from reference TRBV5-1 and TRBJ2-1): KAGVTQTPRYLIKTRGQQVTLSCSPISGHRSVSWYQQTPGQGLQFLFEYFSETQRNKGNFPGRFSGRQFSNSRSEMNVSTLELGDSALYLCASSAGLPSYNEQFFGPGTRLTVL.

This rearrangement joins TRBV29-1 to TRBJ2-1; 9 bases map to TRBD1. CDR1 SQVTM and CDR2 ANQGSEA come from the germline V gene. The CDR3 extends over 13 amino acids. The trim removed 6 bases at V and 9 bases at J, leaving 9 bases unmatched. The CDR3 nucleotides are TGCAGCGTGTCTCCGAGACAGGGGGGTGAGCAGTTCTTC. Amino acids: CSVSPRQGGEQFF.

V is TRBV20-1 and J is TRBJ2-5; D is possibly TRBD2 (5 bases). CDR1 is DFQATT and CDR2 is SNEGSKA in the germline V gene (reference sequence). V was clipped by 0 bases and J by 9 bases, with 8 bases between them. This CDR3 region has 11 residues. CDR3 in amino acids: CSARDSRAQYF. The CDR3 DNA sequence: TGCAGTGCTAGAGATTCGCGGGCCCAGTACTTC.

V is TRBV7-2 and J is TRBJ1-2, with D unclear. V was shortened by 5 bases and J by 8 bases, with 18 bases between the two germline ends. Per the germline V gene, CDR1 is SGHTA and CDR2 is FQGNSA. This CDR3 comprises 14 residues. The DNA of the CDR3 is TGTGCCAGCAGCCCTTACCATGTGGAGGAGGGCTACACCTTC. It yields the protein CASSPYHVEEGYTF. The variable domain in full, completed from reference TRBV7-2 and TRBJ1-2, reads GAGVSQSPSNKVTEKGKDVELRCDPISGHTALYWYRQSLGQGLEFLIYFQGNSAPDKSGLPSDRFSAERTGGSVSTLTIQRTQQEDSAVYLCASSPYHVEEGYTFGSGTRLTVV.

CDR3 amino acids: CASSPGLSSGNTIYF. The DNA of the CDR3 is TGCGCCAGCAGCCCAGGGTTAAGCTCTGGAAACACCATATATTTT. This rearrangement joins TRBV5-1 to TRBJ1-3, with a tentative D call TRBD1 (5 bases). The V and J ends lost 4 bases and 0 bases respectively, with 11 bases between them. CDR1 and CDR2 (germline): SGHRS, YFSETQ. There are 15 residues in the CDR3.

The chain recombines TRBV25-1 with TRBJ2-5, with 11 bases that match TRBD2. CDR1 is MGHDK and CDR2 is SYGVNS in the germline V gene. The length of the CDR3 is 14 residues. V dropped 9 bases and J dropped 2; count of bases not matched to a gene: 5. CDR3 sequence (DNA): TGTGCCAGTCTTAGCGGGGGGGTGCAAGAGACCCAGTACTTC. Residues: CASLSGGVQETQYF.

This chain uses TRBV28 with TRBJ1-6; D possibly corresponds to TRBD1 (6 bases). Trimming shortened V by 5 bases and J by 6 bases, and 11 bases separated the two germline ends. This CDR3 is built from 14 residues. Germline V lookup: CDR1 MDHEN, CDR2 SYDVKM. CDR3 in amino acids: CASSLRGPNSPLHF. DNA of the CDR3: TGTGCCAGCAGTCTCAGGGGTCCTAATTCACCCCTCCACTTT.

This chain uses TRBV5-5 with TRBJ1-1; 7 nucleotides line up with TRBD1. J lost 5 bases, V lost 3 bases, and 10 bases had no gene match. CDR1 and CDR2 (germline): SGHKS, YYEKEE (reference sequence). The CDR3 runs to 15 residues. The CDR3 DNA sequence: TGTGCCAGCAGCTCCAGAGGGGGCAGGATAACTGAAGCTTTCTTT. Translating gives CASSSRGGRITEAFF.

The chain uses TRBV5-1 and TRBJ1-2; 8 nucleotides match TRBD1. Germline V gene sequence: CDR1 SGHRS, CDR2 YFSETQ. CDR3 length equals 14 residues. The trim removed 1 base at V and 6 bases at J, leaving 5 bases unmatched. This CDR3 reads CASSLFTGGDGYTF. The CDR3 bases are TGCGCCAGCAGCTTGTTCACAGGGGGGGATGGCTACACCTTC.

In nucleotides, the CDR3 is TGCAGCGTTGAACTCGGAGGGGCTAGGTCCTACAATGAGCAGTTCTTC. Its translation: CSVELGGARSYNEQFF. The chain joins TRBV29-1 to TRBJ2-1, with D maybe TRBD2 (6 bases). This CDR3 has 16 amino acids. Deletions cut 2 bases from V and 1 base from J, with 15 bases between. The germline gives CDR1 SQVTM, CDR2 ANQGSEA.

This rearrangement joins TRBV18 to TRBJ2-7; D not certain. This CDR3 comprises 12 residues. V gave up 3 bases and J gave up 2 bases, with 5 bases separating them. CDR1 KGHSH and CDR2 LQKENI come from the germline V gene. The CDR3 sequence: CASSPTTYEQYF. The CDR3 DNA reads as TGTGCCAGCTCACCCACAACCTACGAGCAGTACTTC. Looking up the rest from reference TRBV18 and TRBJ2-7 gives the full variable domain: NAGVMQNPRHLVRRRGQEARLRCSPMKGHSHVYWYRQLPEEGLKFMVYLQKENIIDESGMPKERFSAEFPKEGPSILRIQQVVRGDSAAYFCASSPTTYEQYFGPGTRLTVT.

This sequence joins TRBV24-1 and TRBJ2-1; weak D call: TRBD1 (6 bases). The germline CDR1 and CDR2 sequences are KGHDR and SFDVKD. V was pared by 7 bases and J by 10 bases, with 16 bases between. This CDR3 has 13 residues. Here the CDR3 reads CATSQQGPGEQFF. The CDR3 nucleotides read TGTGCCACCAGCCAACAGGGACCTGGGGAGCAGTTCTTC.

The genes are TRBV14 and TRBJ1-1, with unresolved D. Trimming removed 4 bases at V and 5 bases at J, with 11 bases between. The CDR3 is 13 residues long. CDR1 and CDR2 (germline): SGHDN, FVKESK. CDR3 sequence: CASSPGLRTEAFF. The CDR3 DNA reads TGTGCCAGCAGCCCCGGACTAAGGACTGAAGCTTTCTTT.

The rearrangement uses TRBV30 and TRBJ2-7; 7 bases agree with TRBD1. The V gene's germline CDR1 is GTSNPN and CDR2 SVGIG (reference sequence). The V and J ends lost 4 bases and 5 bases, in that order; junction bases with no gene match: 8. There are 13 residues in the CDR3. The DNA for the CDR3 is TGTGCCTGGACCGACAGGGTAGATGACGAGCAGTACTTC. Encoded protein: CAWTDRVDDEQYF.

The chain joins TRBV5-1 to TRBJ2-1; 11 bases are a match to TRBD2. CDR1 is SGHRS, CDR2 YFSETQ, per germline. J gave up 4 bases and V 4 bases, and 7 bases lay outside the gene matches. The CDR3 totals 16 residues. CDR3 region: CASSVVAGGAYNEQFF. The CDR3, as DNA: TGCGCCAGCAGCGTCGTAGCGGGAGGGGCGTACAATGAGCAGTTCTTC.

This clone was counted a few times. The V and J genes are TRBV28 and TRBJ2-2, with TRBD2 identical over 10 bases. This CDR3 is 16 amino acids long. Unmatched junction bases numbered 5, after V lost 3 bases and J lost 4 bases. From germline, CDR1 is MDHEN and CDR2 SYDVKM. The DNA for the CDR3 is TGTGCCAGCAGTTTTCTCGCTAGCGGGAGCACCGGGGAGCTGTTTTTT. Its translation is CASSFLASGSTGELFF.

V and J are TRBV3-1 (or the pseudogene TRBV3-2) and TRBJ1-2, with D perhaps TRBD1 (5 bases). CDR1 and CDR2 (germline): LGHDT, YNNKEL (reference sequence). The V end was cut by 0 bases, the J end by 3 bases, with 11 bases between. The CDR3 has 15 residues. CDR3 in amino acids: CASSQDNGGDYGYTF. The CDR3 nucleotides are TGTGCCAGCAGCCAAGATAACGGAGGGGACTATGGCTACACCTTC.

This clone was detected a few times. This sequence joins TRBV6-5 and TRBJ2-7; 9 nucleotides align to TRBD1. This CDR3 has 15 residues. Germline lookup yields CDR1 MNHEY and CDR2 SVGAGI. The ends lost 8 bases at V and 2 bases at J; junction bases unmatched: 10. CDR3 residues: CASADGGTGTYEQYF. In DNA, the CDR3 is TGTGCCAGCGCCGACGGCGGGACAGGGACCTACGAGCAGTACTTC.

The V and J genes are TRBV5-1 and TRBJ2-3, with 9 bases identical to TRBD2. CDR3 length: 16 amino acids. V shed 1 base, J shed 1 base, and the junction held 4 bases outside the gene matches. The germline gives CDR1 SGHRS, CDR2 YFSETQ. The DNA of the CDR3 is TGCGCCAGCAGCTTGAAGGCTAGCGGGGGCACAGATACGCAGTATTTT. This codes for CASSLKASGGTDTQYF.

The chain uses TRBV14 and TRBJ1-2; D is ambiguous. Germline CDR1 and CDR2: SGHDN and FVKESK. Trimming removed 5 bases from V and 12 bases from J, with 16 bases in between. There are 12 residues in the CDR3. For the CDR3, the DNA is TGTGCCAGCAGCTACTCTCGGGAGGCTAACACCTTC. Translated: CASSYSREANTF.

This chain connects TRBV7-9 to TRBJ2-2; 8 bases align to TRBD2. Germline loops: CDR1 SEHNR, CDR2 FQNEAQ (reference sequence). V lost 4 bases and J lost 5; bases outside the gene matches: 9. The CDR3 length is 16 residues. The CDR3 DNA sequence: TGTGCCAGCAGCTCCATAGCGGGGATTGGGACCGGGGAGCTGTTTTTT. Translating it yields CASSSIAGIGTGELFF.

The chain is built from TRBV27 and TRBJ2-7; D not certain. Between the trimmed V and J ends, which lost 2 bases and 4 bases, there was a span of 9 bases. The CDR3 totals 13 residues. Germline V gene sequence: CDR1 MNHEY, CDR2 SMNVEV (reference sequence). The CDR3 loop reads CASSLKRQYEQYF. CDR3 bases: TGTGCCAGCAGTTTAAAAAGACAATACGAGCAGTACTTC.

This rearrangement joins TRBV29-1 to TRBJ2-1, with TRBD2 matching over 9 bases. Germline CDR1 and CDR2: SQVTM and ANQGSEA. V shed 3 bases and J 6 bases; nucleotides not matched to a gene: 3. CDR3 length: 13 amino acids. CDR3 coding DNA: TGCAGCGTTGAGCGGGGGGGCCGCAATGAGCAGTTCTTC. Translated: CSVERGGRNEQFF.

This clone was counted only a few times. The rearrangement links TRBV7-9 to TRBJ1-1; 11 nucleotides agree with TRBD1. There are 14 residues in the CDR3. Germline CDR1 SEHNR, CDR2 FQNEAQ (reference sequence). Trimming removed 8 bases from V and 4 bases from J; junction bases left unmatched: 6. In DNA form, the CDR3 reads TGTGCCAGCGAAAGGGACAGGGGGGTCACTGAAGCTTTCTTT. It specifies CASERDRGVTEAFF.

The gene calls are TRBV27 and TRBJ1-4, with a weak D call TRBD1 (5 bases). Germline CDR1 reads MNHEY; CDR2 reads SMNVEV (reference sequence). The CDR3 contains 14 residues. The ends were cut back, 3 bases at V and 3 bases at J, with 8 bases in the middle. CDR3 sequence reads: CASSLVGANEKLFF. DNA for the CDR3: TGTGCCAGCAGTTTGGTAGGGGCTAATGAAAAACTGTTTTTT.

The chain uses TRBV5-1 and TRBJ1-6, with a tentative D call TRBD1 (5 bases). The CDR3 extends over 15 amino acids. V was clipped by 4 bases and J by 10 bases, with 18 bases between them. From germline, CDR1 is SGHRS and CDR2 YFSETQ. CDR3 sequence reads: CASSPGGGFGSPLHF. CDR3 DNA sequence: TGCGCCAGCAGCCCTGGGGGGGGGTTTGGGTCACCCCTCCACTTT.

This clone has just one count. This rearrangement joins TRBV5-1 to TRBJ2-2; 8 positions agree with TRBD1. The CDR3 contains 17 residues. The germline V gene has CDR1 SGHRS and CDR2 YFSETQ. V was pared by 3 bases and J by 2 bases, with 9 bases of the junction left unmatched. CDR3 residues: CASSWSAGGANTGELFF. The CDR3 nucleotides are TGCGCCAGCAGCTGGTCGGCAGGGGGCGCAAACACCGGGGAGCTGTTTTTT.

The V call is TRBV2, the J call TRBJ2-3, with 14 bases matching TRBD2. This CDR3 has 15 residues. CDR1 and CDR2 from the germline V gene are SNHLY and FYNNEI. The ends lost 5 bases at V and 6 bases at J; junction bases unmatched: 4. This CDR3 is CASSSTSGGADTQYF. CDR3 DNA sequence: TGTGCCAGCAGTTCGACTAGCGGGGGGGCGGATACGCAGTATTTT.